This TCR beta chain derives from a study of cytomegalovirus exposure and HLA in healthy donors (TCRdb year 2017). About the study as a whole: An earlier analysis of several hundred of the donors reported 250 to 300 Gb of sequence data and some 120 million unique TCR beta sequences from around 200 million T cells. Approximately 300 gigabases of sequencing data and around 85 million unique TCR sequences made up an early release that covered approximately 700 HLA-typed donors. Among the approximately 430 genotyped donors, around 79% belonged to the genetic ancestry cluster associated with self-reported Caucasian donors. The study aimed to test whether signatures of past pathogen exposure could be identified by cataloging public T cell receptors. The study used immunosequencing to profile the T cell repertoires of approximately 630 subjects and linked those repertoires to cytomegalovirus serostatus. A separate validation cohort of over 95 different subjects was used in addition to the roughly 700-subject first cohort. To predict cytomegalovirus infection status, the study combined high-throughput TCR immunosequencing, statistical association of individual TCRs with disease status, and machine learning. To study patterns of TCR occurrence, a later analysis re-analyzed previously published TCR beta repertoires from 550 to 800 donors and added high-resolution HLA genotyping. In the later analysis, no new phenotypic data were used to find candidate immune exposures; instead, reliance was placed on TCR beta sequences and their occurrence across donors. An earlier analysis of about 600 of the donors used high-throughput TCR beta sequencing to judge whether each TCR beta V gene segment behaved as functional or pseudogenic. Donor age, sex, ethnicity and CMV serostatus were compiled alongside the repertoire data. Genome-wide SNP genotypes for about 60% of the 666 donors were used in a later genetic analysis, which treated that subset as a discovery cohort. Every discovery cohort repertoire had been produced on one sequencing platform. Class I and class II HLA loci were covered by the typing at four-digit resolution. The number of donors typed differed by locus, with about 629-630 for A, B, C, DRB1 and DQB1, more than 500 for DQA1, some 570 for DPA1, and some 470 for DPB1. A few DR-DQ haplotypes were treated as single units for association and clustering because of strong linkage in the cohort. On average, around 200,000 unique TCR beta nucleotide sequences were sequenced per donor among a few hundred genotyped donors of the cohort, with 15% to 20% of those sequences being non-productive. What the study reported, not specific to this receptor: Assigning TCR associations to individual alleles was difficult when HLA alleles, especially DR and DQ, strongly co-occurred. Correlated functional status among segregating V segments might be attributable to linkage disequilibrium, but an unknown experimental factor could not be ruled out. Compared with the roughly 700-donor mean, donors in an Asian-associated ancestry cluster had fewer N-insertions in productive TCRs, according to a later genetic analysis. At a false discovery rate of 0.05, a later analysis linked 16,951 TCR beta sequences to specific HLA alleles. This cohort had only TCR beta chains sequenced, and the lack of alpha or paired-chain data limited which features could be detected. The only immune exposure information available for the cohort was CMV serostatus. Most TCR sequences were seen in very few donors, while some public TCRs were found in many individuals. Because HLA typing was missing for some donors at each locus, association tests included only the typed subset. The study gave a list of 150 to 200 TCR beta chains associated with cytomegalovirus. Sequencing depth was assumed to be roughly uniform across donors in the presence/absence analyses, though that assumption may not hold. A few of the identified cytomegalovirus-associated TCR beta chains were confirmed in vitro to be specific for cytomegalovirus antigens. An earlier analysis of 587 of the donors showed that most TCR beta V segments appeared in productive rearrangements either about 87% or about 30% of the time, which broadly matched IMGT annotations. A later analysis found that TCR association rates varied across HLA loci, with DRB1 alleles showing the most associated TCRs and HLA-C alleles the fewest. Compared with equally common non-associated chains, HLA-associated TCR beta chains in a later analysis were more clonally expanded and had lower generation probabilities. According to the authors, the approach could potentially be generalized to other disease states and immunological phenotypes. Because the 87-base-pair reads could not distinguish some IMGT-functional V segments, including TRBV6-2 and TRBV6-3, those segments were excluded. A further reported finding was that TCR beta sequences accurately predicted the HLA-A and HLA-B alleles for most subjects in the first cohort. According to a later analysis, most CMV-associated TCR beta chains appeared to be HLA-restricted, and the HLA associations seemed to be driven largely by CMV exposure. Because counts were too low, about 18 rarely observed V segments, including chromosome 9 orphons, were excluded from the earlier analysis of some 590 of the donors. The classifier was reported to diagnose cytomegalovirus status with high specificity and sensitivity in both the original and validation cohorts. A cluster of highly shared sequence variants was judged likely to be a technical artifact of the sequencing pipeline. According to a later analysis, parvovirus B19, influenza, CMV and Epstein-Barr virus appeared linked to several top co-occurrence clusters. V-gene and J-gene trimming of TCR beta chains was associated with a missense DCLRE1C variant in a later genetic analysis, and the association was replicated in an independent cohort.

The cohort was made up of 650 to 700 healthy bone marrow donors. At the time of sampling, every cohort member was nominally healthy, though immune exposures that went unrecorded were likely present. The donor tested CMV seropositive and was one of the 289 seropositive cohort members. Each donor provided a peripheral blood sample, and peripheral blood mononuclear cells were used for TCR beta sequencing. The Qiagen DNeasy Blood Extraction Kit was used to extract genomic DNA from the blood cell samples. Comment on this clone: Its antigen remains undetermined. Nothing much larger sits one base from this clone, and base qualities are not available.

The CDR1 and CDR2 encoded by the germline V gene are SGHDN and FVKESK. Measured from the cysteine to the phenylalanine, the CDR3 is 16 residues long. The retained sequence is limited to the CDR3, 48 bases, with the frame set at the first base. Trimming takes 3 bases off V and 6 bases off J; junction bases not matched to a gene: 10. The library was generated by the immunoSEQ multiplex PCR assay. A mixture of 60 forward primers for TCR Vbeta segments and 13 reverse primers for TCR Jbeta segments was used in the multiplex PCR. The CDR3 region of rearranged TCR beta genes was amplified from genomic DNA with a multiplex PCR assay. Amplified TCR beta libraries were sequenced as 87-base-pair reads on the Illumina HiSeq System. In the authors' own workflow: A later analysis counted 65 million to 90 million unique TCR beta chains across the 500 to 850 repertoires, and 10 million to 12 million of these chains were shared by at least two donors. To remove PCR and sequencing errors, raw reads were error-corrected and collapsed into unique sequences using a nearest-neighbor algorithm that merged closely related sequences. Alignment of CDR3 sequences to IMGT reference sequences was used to assign V, D and J gene segments. For a sequence to be retained, at least a six-nucleotide match to both a V gene segment and a J gene segment was required. A rearrangement was called productive if the CDR3 had no stop codons and remained in frame with V and J, and every other rearrangement was called non-productive. Following IMGT convention, CDR3 was defined as the stretch from the second conserved V-encoded cysteine to the conserved J-encoded phenylalanine. The earlier analysis of fewer than 700 of the donors excluded sequences that lacked an unambiguous match to a single V gene segment. An earlier analysis of approximately 590 of the donors called V segments functional above 56.7% productive rearrangements and segregating when the between-donor standard deviation exceeded 5%. A statistical classification framework was developed to diagnose cytomegalovirus status using the catalog of TCR beta chain sequences. A later analysis assigned V and J genes by comparing TCR nucleotide sequences with IMGT/GENE-DB human TR gene sequences. Using the TCRdist pipeline, a later analysis assigned CDR3 sequences along with most-parsimonious VDJ recombination scenarios. A later analysis defined each TCR beta chain by its CDR3 amino acid sequence plus V-gene family, and excluded reads lacking a unique V-gene family. In a later analysis, 450 to 600 highly shared, low-generation-probability nucleotide sequences were removed to address suspected cross-contamination and a sequencing artifact. For each public chain, a later analysis derived a clonal expansion index from normalized ranks of inferred template counts within each repertoire. A later analysis computed generation probabilities with a VDJ recombination model fitted to out-of-frame rearrangements, and checked the results against IGoR. Hypergeometric tests were used in a later analysis to score TCR-TCR, TCR-HLA and TCR-CMV co-occurrence, with a repertoire-size bias correction applied to the TCR pairs. To estimate false discovery rates, a later analysis permuted the HLA or CMV assignments 20 times. In a later analysis, co-occurring TCRs were grouped using DBSCAN, and TCRdist sequence similarity was added for clustering within HLA-allele-positive subsets. Repertoires with fewer than 30,000 or more than 120,000 public chains were left out of co-occurrence clustering, as were a handful of repertoires with anomalous nucleotide sharing. Drawn from immuneACCESS, this table holds only the in-frame rearrangements with V and J called that TCRdb kept. Clones are partly lost; checked studies trace under half to an unresolved V gene and leave the rest unexplained. The DNA gave D and trimming, while V, J and clone size come from that table. Across this sample there are almost 200,000 clones, with more than 75% seen only once. Roughly 0.4% of the sample is held by the ten biggest clonotypes.

Sequenced input: PBMCs. This receptor was identified in a male donor in good health and CMV-seropositive. This receptor chain uses TRBV14 and TRBJ2-1, with 8 junctional bases fitting TRBD2. This receptor has the CDR3 CASSHLEAGAGNEQFF. The DNA is as follows: TGTGCCAGCAGCCACCTGGAAGCGGGGGCGGGCAATGAGCAGTTCTTC. With the rest looked up from the reference TRBV14 and TRBJ2-1 genes rather than sequenced, the full variable domain is EAGVTQFPSHSVIEKGQTVTLRCDPISGHDNLYWYRRVMGKEIKFLLHFVKESKQDESGMPNNRFLAERTGGTYSTLKVQPAELEDSGVYFCASSHLEAGAGNEQFFGPGTRLTVL.